The 8 T cell receptor beta chains reported below all come from one sample, sequenced in a study of blood T cell repertoires in COVID-19. Profiling relied on immunoSEQ multiplex PCR, and the TCRdb table lists in-frame clones only, not all of them. The sample consists of about 300,000 clones, 88% of them appearing once. Material: peripheral blood. The receptors stem from a woman younger than 45 with COVID-19, enrolled during active disease.

The chain employs TRBV28 and TRBJ1-5; TRBD1 matches at 11 bases. CDR1 and CDR2 from the germline V gene are MDHEN and SYDVKM. The CDR3 runs 16 residues. V lost 5 bases to trimming and J lost 5 bases; unmatched junction nucleotides: 8. CDR3 bases: TGTGCCAGCAGTCAACCGCCGGGACAGGGGGATCAGCCCCAGCATTTT. Residues: CASSQPPGQGDQPQHF.

The V call is TRBV5-1, the J call TRBJ2-2; D is unresolved. Germline V gene lookup returns CDR1 SGHRS and CDR2 YFSETQ. The CDR3 runs to 13 residues. The V end was cut by 0 bases, the J end by 6 bases, with 6 bases between. This chain's CDR3 is CASSLVVSGELFF. The DNA for the CDR3 is TGCGCCAGCAGCTTGGTAGTGTCCGGGGAGCTGTTTTTT. Based on the CDR3 plus reference TRBV5-1 and TRBJ2-2, the full variable domain is KAGVTQTPRYLIKTRGQQVTLSCSPISGHRSVSWYQQTPGQGLQFLFEYFSETQRNKGNFPGRFSGRQFSNSRSEMNVSTLELGDSALYLCASSLVVSGELFFGEGSRLTVL.

The J gene is TRBJ2-1, the V gene TRBV7-9; 7 nucleotides match TRBD1. The germline gives CDR1 SEHNR, CDR2 FQNEAQ (reference sequence). With 5 bases clipped from V and 9 bases from J, the junction kept 13 bases outside the gene matches. CDR3 length: 15 amino acids. The CDR3 here is CASSPRRGYLGEQFF. CDR3 nucleotides: TGTGCCAGCAGCCCTCGCAGGGGGTACTTGGGTGAGCAGTTCTTC.

The chain employs TRBV19 and TRBJ2-2, with D unclear. Between the trimmed V and J ends, which lost 5 bases and 6 bases, there was a span of 10 bases. The CDR3 contains 13 residues. CDR1 LNHDA and CDR2 SQIVND come from the germline V gene (reference sequence). The CDR3 loop reads CASSPRTAGELFF. For the CDR3, the DNA is TGTGCCAGTAGTCCCCGTACAGCCGGGGAGCTGTTTTTT.

DNA for the CDR3: TGTGCCACCAGCAGAGGACAGACGCAGTATTTT. This translates into CATSRGQTQYF. This chain joins TRBV15 and TRBJ2-3; D may be TRBD1 (5 bases). The germline CDR1 and CDR2 sequences are LNHNV and YYDKDF (reference sequence). V was clipped by 1 base and J by 9 bases, with 5 bases between them. CDR3 size: 11 residues.

The chain recombines TRBV11-2 with TRBJ1-1; possibly TRBD1 for D (6 bases). The CDR3 totals 15 residues. CDR1 and CDR2 from the germline V gene are SGHAT and FQNNGV. Trimming removed 3 bases at V and 0 bases at J, with 11 bases between. CDR3 nucleotide sequence: TGTGCCAGCAGCTTTCAGGGGCCCCTGAACACTGAAGCTTTCTTT. Its protein product is CASSFQGPLNTEAFF.

The chain is built from TRBV24-1 and TRBJ2-1, with 9 positions matching TRBD1. Trimming cost V 0 bases and J 6 bases; bases outside gene matches: 2. Germline V gene data show CDR1 as KGHDR and CDR2 as SFDVKD. The CDR3 totals 15 residues. CDR3 in DNA: TGTGCCACCAGTGATTTGCGGGACAGGGTCAATGAGCAGTTCTTC. Amino acids: CATSDLRDRVNEQFF.

The chain carries TRBV15 and TRBJ1-1; 11 bases align to TRBD1. With 6 bases clipped from V and 8 bases from J, the junction kept 11 bases outside the gene matches. Per the germline V gene, CDR1 is LNHNV and CDR2 is YYDKDF (reference sequence). This CDR3 region has 15 residues. The CDR3: CATRKTDRGLGEAFF. CDR3 nucleotide sequence: TGTGCCACCAGGAAGACGGACAGGGGGCTTGGAGAAGCTTTCTTT.